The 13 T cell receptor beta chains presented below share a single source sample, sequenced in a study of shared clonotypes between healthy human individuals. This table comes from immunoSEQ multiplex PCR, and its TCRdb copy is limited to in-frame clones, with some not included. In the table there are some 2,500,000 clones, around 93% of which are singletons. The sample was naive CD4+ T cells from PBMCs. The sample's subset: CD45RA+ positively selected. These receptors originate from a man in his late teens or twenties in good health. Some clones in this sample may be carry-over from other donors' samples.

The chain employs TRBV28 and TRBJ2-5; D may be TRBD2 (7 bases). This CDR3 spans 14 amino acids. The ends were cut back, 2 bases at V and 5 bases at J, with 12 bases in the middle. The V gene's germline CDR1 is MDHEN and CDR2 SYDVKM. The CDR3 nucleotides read TGTGCCAGCAGTTTACGGGGGGCTAGTGAGACCCAGTACTTC. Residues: CASSLRGASETQYF.

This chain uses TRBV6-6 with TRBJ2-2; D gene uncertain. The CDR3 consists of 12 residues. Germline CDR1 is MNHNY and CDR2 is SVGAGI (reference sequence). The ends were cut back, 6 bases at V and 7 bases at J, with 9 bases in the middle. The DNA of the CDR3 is TGTGCCAGCAGCAGGACGGGCGGGGAGCTGTTTTTT. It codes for CASSRTGGELFF.

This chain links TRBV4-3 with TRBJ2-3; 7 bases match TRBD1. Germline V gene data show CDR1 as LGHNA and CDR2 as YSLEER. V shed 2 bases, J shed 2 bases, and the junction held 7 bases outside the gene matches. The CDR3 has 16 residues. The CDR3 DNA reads TGCGCCAGCAGCCAACAGGGACAGACTACCACAGATACGCAGTATTTT. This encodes CASSQQGQTTTDTQYF.

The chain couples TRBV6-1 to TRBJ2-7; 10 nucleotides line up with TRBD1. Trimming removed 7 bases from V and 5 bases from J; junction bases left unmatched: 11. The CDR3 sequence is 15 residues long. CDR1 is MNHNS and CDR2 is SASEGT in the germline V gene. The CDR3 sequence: CASTLTQDRGDEQYF. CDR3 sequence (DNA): TGTGCCAGCACTCTGACCCAGGACAGGGGGGACGAGCAGTACTTC.

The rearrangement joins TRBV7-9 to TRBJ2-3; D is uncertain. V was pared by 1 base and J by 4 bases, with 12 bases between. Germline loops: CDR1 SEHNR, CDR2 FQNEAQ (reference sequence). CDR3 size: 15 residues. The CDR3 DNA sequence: TGTGCCAGCAGCTTAGTCAGAGTAGCCCCAGATACGCAGTATTTT. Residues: CASSLVRVAPDTQYF.

The CDR3 DNA sequence: TGTGCCAGCAGCTTAAGTATCACCCGGCGAGAGACCCAGTACTTC. Protein product: CASSLSITRRETQYF. The gene calls are TRBV7-7 and TRBJ2-5; D is uncertain. V shed 2 bases and J shed 4 bases, with 14 bases lying between them. There are 15 residues in the CDR3. Germline assignment: CDR1 SSHAT and CDR2 FNYEAQ (reference sequence). The full variable domain, its missing parts supplied by reference TRBV7-7 and TRBJ2-5, is GAGVSQSPRYKVTKRGQDVTLRCDPISSHATLYWYQQALGQGPEFLTYFNYEAQPDKSGLPSDRFSAERPEGSISTLTIQRTEQRDSAMYRCASSLSITRRETQYFGPGTRLLVL.

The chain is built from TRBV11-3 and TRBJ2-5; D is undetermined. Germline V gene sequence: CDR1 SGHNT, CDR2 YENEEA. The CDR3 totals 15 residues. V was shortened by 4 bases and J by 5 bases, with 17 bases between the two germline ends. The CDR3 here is CASSSVQGPWETQYF. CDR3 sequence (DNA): TGTGCCAGCAGCTCTGTTCAAGGGCCATGGGAGACCCAGTACTTC.

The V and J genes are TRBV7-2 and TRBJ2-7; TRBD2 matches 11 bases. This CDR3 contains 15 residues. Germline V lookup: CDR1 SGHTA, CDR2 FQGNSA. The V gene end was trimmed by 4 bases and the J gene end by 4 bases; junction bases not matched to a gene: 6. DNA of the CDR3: TGTGCCAGCAGCTCCGGGACTAGCGGAAGTTACGAGCAGTACTTC. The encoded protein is CASSSGTSGSYEQYF.

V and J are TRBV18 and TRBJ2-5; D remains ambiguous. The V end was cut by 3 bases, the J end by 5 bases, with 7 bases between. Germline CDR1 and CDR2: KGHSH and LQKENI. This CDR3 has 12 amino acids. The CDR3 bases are TGTGCCAGCTCACCTTTCGGGGAGACCCAGTACTTC. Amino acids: CASSPFGETQYF.

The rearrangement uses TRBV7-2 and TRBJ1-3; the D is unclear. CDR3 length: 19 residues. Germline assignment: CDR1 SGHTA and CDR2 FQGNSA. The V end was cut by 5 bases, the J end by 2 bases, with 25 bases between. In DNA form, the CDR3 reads TGTGCCAGCAGCCGATCCCCTAGATCTGACCAGCTTGCTGGAAACACCATATATTTT. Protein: CASSRSPRSDQLAGNTIYF.

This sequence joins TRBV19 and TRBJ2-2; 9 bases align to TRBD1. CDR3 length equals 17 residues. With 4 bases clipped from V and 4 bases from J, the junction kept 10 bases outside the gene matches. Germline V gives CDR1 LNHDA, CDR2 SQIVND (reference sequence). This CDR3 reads CASSNPRDRVFTGELFF. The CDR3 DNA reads TGTGCCAGTAGTAACCCACGGGACAGGGTTTTCACCGGGGAGCTGTTTTTT.

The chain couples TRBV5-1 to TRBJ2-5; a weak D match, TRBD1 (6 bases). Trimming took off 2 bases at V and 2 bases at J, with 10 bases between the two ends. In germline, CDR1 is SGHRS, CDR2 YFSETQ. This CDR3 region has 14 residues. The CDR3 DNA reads TGCGCCAGCAGCTTCTACAGGGCTCAAGAGACCCAGTACTTC. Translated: CASSFYRAQETQYF.

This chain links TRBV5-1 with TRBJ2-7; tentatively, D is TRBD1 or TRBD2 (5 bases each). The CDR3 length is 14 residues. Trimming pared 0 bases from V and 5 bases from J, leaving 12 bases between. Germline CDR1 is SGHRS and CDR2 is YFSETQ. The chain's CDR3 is CASSLVGTYDEQYF. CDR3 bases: TGCGCCAGCAGCTTGGTTGGGACGTACGACGAGCAGTACTTC. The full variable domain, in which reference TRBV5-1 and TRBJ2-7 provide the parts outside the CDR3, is KAGVTQTPRYLIKTRGQQVTLSCSPISGHRSVSWYQQTPGQGLQFLFEYFSETQRNKGNFPGRFSGRQFSNSRSEMNVSTLELGDSALYLCASSLVGTYDEQYFGPGTRLTVT.